These T cell receptor beta chains were read from a single sample in a study of blood T cell repertoires in COVID-19. TCRdb keeps only in-frame clones here, not all; method: immunoSEQ multiplex PCR. Of roughly 160,000 clones in the sample, over 80% are singletons; the top ten hold about 8.1%. The sample comprised peripheral blood. These receptors originate from a woman aged 80 or older with COVID-19, enrolled during active disease. The CDR3 runs from the conserved cysteine through the conserved F or W. D genes are given only for firm matches. Size values are once, few and many counts, or a class for expanded clones, and some rows have none.

D gene: TRBD1; J gene: TRBJ1-2; clone size: NA; V gene: TRBV6-1; CDR3 DNA: TGTGCCAGCAGTGAAGCCGGAGGGGGCGTCTATGGCTACACCTTC; CDR3 protein: CASSEAGGGVYGYTF
D gene: TRBD1; J gene: TRBJ1-2; clone size: few; V gene: TRBV6-6; CDR3 DNA: TGTGCCAGCAGTCCCCGGGACAGGGAAAACTATGGCTACACCTTC; CDR3 protein: CASSPRDRENYGYTF
D gene: TRBD1; J gene: TRBJ1-1; clone size: NA; V gene: TRBV4-1; CDR3 DNA: TGCGCCAGCAGCCAAGATGGGGTTGGGACAGGGGAAGCTTTCTTT; CDR3 protein: CASSQDGVGTGEAFF
D gene: NA; J gene: TRBJ2-1; clone size: NA; V gene: TRBV18; CDR3 DNA: TGTGCCAGCCAGCTTACGGTAAACGCGGCCTACAATGAGCAGTTCTTC; CDR3 protein: CASQLTVNAAYNEQFF
D gene: NA; J gene: TRBJ1-5; clone size: NA; V gene: TRBV24-1; CDR3 DNA: TGTGCCACCAGTGCCCAGGGTTCGAGTCAGCCCCAGCATTTT; CDR3 protein: CATSAQGSSQPQHF
D gene: NA; J gene: TRBJ2-1; clone size: NA; V gene: TRBV11-2; CDR3 DNA: TGTGCCAGCAGCCCCCCGGGTATTACCGACAATGAGCAGTTCTTC; CDR3 protein: CASSPPGITDNEQFF
D gene: TRBD2; J gene: TRBJ2-3; clone size: NA; V gene: TRBV6-1; CDR3 DNA: TGTGCCAGCAGTGAACAGGGCGGGGGTCCAGATACGCAGTATTTT; CDR3 protein: CASSEQGGGPDTQYF
D gene: TRBD2; J gene: TRBJ2-7; clone size: NA; V gene: TRBV5-4; CDR3 DNA: TGTGCCAGCACCCTCGGGGGGGGAGCCTACGAGCAGTACTTC; CDR3 protein: CASTLGGGAYEQYF
D gene: NA; J gene: TRBJ1-6; clone size: NA; V gene: TRBV7-2; CDR3 DNA: TGTGCCAGCAGCACAGGGATCGGGTCCTATAATTCACCCCTCCACTTT; CDR3 protein: CASSTGIGSYNSPLHF
D gene: NA; J gene: TRBJ1-1; clone size: few; V gene: TRBV11-2; CDR3 DNA: TGTGCCAGCAGCTTAGACCGGGGGAGAGCTAGGGCTTTCTTT; CDR3 protein: CASSLDRGRARAFF
D gene: NA; J gene: TRBJ2-3; clone size: NA; V gene: TRBV2; CDR3 DNA: TGTGCCAGCGGCATTAGCACAGATACGCAGTATTTT; CDR3 protein: CASGISTDTQYF
D gene: NA; J gene: TRBJ2-1; clone size: NA; V gene: TRBV5-8; CDR3 DNA: TGTGCCAGCAGCTCGGGGAACACCTACTACAATGAGCAGTTCTTC; CDR3 protein: CASSSGNTYYNEQFF
D gene: NA; J gene: TRBJ2-2; clone size: NA; V gene: TRBV3-1/TRBV3-2; CDR3 DNA: TGTGCCAGCAGCCAAGGGCCGGCGGGGCGGGTCACCGGGGAGCTGTTTTTT; CDR3 protein: CASSQGPAGRVTGELFF
D gene: TRBD2; J gene: TRBJ2-3; clone size: NA; V gene: TRBV5-1; CDR3 DNA: TGCGCCAGCACCTTAACGACTAGCGGGGAGAGCACAGATACGCAGTATTTT; CDR3 protein: CASTLTTSGESTDTQYF
D gene: NA; J gene: TRBJ1-1; clone size: NA; V gene: TRBV4-1; CDR3 DNA: TGCGCCAGCAGCCAAGGACGAAGCGGACGGCGACTGAACACTGAAGCTTTCTTT; CDR3 protein: CASSQGRSGRRLNTEAFF
D gene: TRBD1; J gene: TRBJ1-5; clone size: NA; V gene: TRBV5-1; CDR3 DNA: TGCGCCAGCAGCTTGGAGGGACAGTCCAATCAGCCCCAGCATTTT; CDR3 protein: CASSLEGQSNQPQHF
D gene: TRBD1; J gene: TRBJ2-3; clone size: few; V gene: TRBV19; CDR3 DNA: TGTGCCAGTAGTGGGGATCGGACAGGGTACACAGATACGCAGTATTTT; CDR3 protein: CASSGDRTGYTDTQYF
D gene: TRBD1; J gene: TRBJ2-5; clone size: NA; V gene: TRBV18; CDR3 DNA: TGTGCCAGCTCACCCGGGACAGGCGGAGAGACCCAGTACTTC; CDR3 protein: CASSPGTGGETQYF
D gene: TRBD2; J gene: TRBJ2-1; clone size: NA; V gene: TRBV5-1; CDR3 DNA: TGCGCCAGCAGCTTGGCCCCTAGCGGGGTGGGTGAGAATGAGCAGTTCTTC; CDR3 protein: CASSLAPSGVGENEQFF
D gene: TRBD2; J gene: TRBJ2-7; clone size: few; V gene: TRBV18; CDR3 DNA: TGTGCCAGCTCACCACCGTACCCGCGGGAGGGACTGTACGAGCAGTACTTC; CDR3 protein: CASSPPYPREGLYEQYF
D gene: TRBD1; J gene: TRBJ1-6; clone size: NA; V gene: TRBV28; CDR3 DNA: TGTGCCAGCAGTCACCGGGACAGAGACAATTCACCCCTCCACTTT; CDR3 protein: CASSHRDRDNSPLHF
D gene: TRBD2; J gene: TRBJ2-1; clone size: NA; V gene: TRBV3-1/TRBV3-2; CDR3 DNA: TGTGCCAGCAGCCCACTAGACAGCGGGAACTACAATGAGCAGTTCTTC; CDR3 protein: CASSPLDSGNYNEQFF
D gene: NA; J gene: TRBJ2-3; clone size: few; V gene: TRBV9; CDR3 DNA: TGTGCCAGCAGCGCAATTACAGATACGCAGTATTTT; CDR3 protein: CASSAITDTQYF
D gene: TRBD1; J gene: TRBJ1-2; clone size: NA; V gene: TRBV11-2; CDR3 DNA: TGTGCCAGCAGCAGGGACAGGGTGGAAGGCTATGGCTACACCTTC; CDR3 protein: CASSRDRVEGYGYTF
D gene: NA; J gene: TRBJ2-7; clone size: NA; V gene: TRBV28; CDR3 DNA: TGTGCCAGCAGTTTATTCCGTCTCTACGAGCAGTACTTC; CDR3 protein: CASSLFRLYEQYF
D gene: NA; J gene: TRBJ1-2; clone size: few; V gene: TRBV29-1; CDR3 DNA: TGCGGAGGGGGGGAAGCTAACTATGGCTACACCTTC; CDR3 protein: CGGGEANYGYTF
D gene: NA; J gene: TRBJ1-4; clone size: NA; V gene: TRBV6-5; CDR3 DNA: TGTGCCAGCAGTTACCCGCAAGGCGGGGAAAAACTGTTTTTT; CDR3 protein: CASSYPQGGEKLFF
D gene: NA; J gene: TRBJ2-2; clone size: NA; V gene: TRBV11-3; CDR3 DNA: TGTGCCAGCAGCTTAAACGGGGAGGAGCTGTTTTTT; CDR3 protein: CASSLNGEELFF
D gene: TRBD1; J gene: TRBJ2-1; clone size: NA; V gene: TRBV6-5; CDR3 DNA: TGTGCCAGCAGCCCCGGGACAGGGTTCGATGAGCAGTTCTTC; CDR3 protein: CASSPGTGFDEQFF
D gene: TRBD2; J gene: TRBJ2-6; clone size: NA; V gene: TRBV5-4; CDR3 DNA: TGTGCCAGCATCCGGGGAGGGGTATCAGGGGCCAACGTCCTGACTTTC; CDR3 protein: CASIRGGVSGANVLTF
D gene: NA; J gene: TRBJ1-1; clone size: NA; V gene: TRBV5-6; CDR3 DNA: TGTGCCAGCAGCTTGTATGCTGAAGCTTTCTTT; CDR3 protein: CASSLYAEAFF
D gene: TRBD2; J gene: TRBJ2-7; clone size: NA; V gene: TRBV28; CDR3 DNA: TGTGCCAGCAGTTCAGCGGGAGGGTATCTCTCCTACGAGCAGTACTTC; CDR3 protein: CASSSAGGYLSYEQYF
D gene: NA; J gene: TRBJ2-7; clone size: once; V gene: TRBV6-5; CDR3 DNA: TGTGCCAGCAGGAGGGTGGACTCCTACGAGCAGTACTTC; CDR3 protein: CASRRVDSYEQYF
D gene: NA; J gene: TRBJ2-1; clone size: few; V gene: TRBV19; CDR3 DNA: TGTGCCAGTAGTACTTCTCACAGGGTTCGGGTCTACAATGAGCAGTTCTTC; CDR3 protein: CASSTSHRVRVYNEQFF
D gene: TRBD2; J gene: TRBJ2-7; clone size: NA; V gene: TRBV6-4; CDR3 DNA: TGTGCCAGCATGGGCCCCCCCGCGGGAGGGCCGTCGCGAGAGCAGTACTTC; CDR3 protein: CASMGPPAGGPSREQYF
D gene: TRBD1; J gene: TRBJ2-1; clone size: NA; V gene: TRBV3-1/TRBV3-2; CDR3 DNA: TGTGCCAGCAGCCCCCGGGACAGGGGTTACAATGAGCAGTTCTTC; CDR3 protein: CASSPRDRGYNEQFF
D gene: TRBD1; J gene: TRBJ2-2; clone size: NA; V gene: TRBV5-1; CDR3 DNA: TGCGCCAGCAGCCTCACCGACAGGGGCCTCTCCGGGGAGCTGTTTTTT; CDR3 protein: CASSLTDRGLSGELFF
D gene: NA; J gene: TRBJ1-2; clone size: NA; V gene: TRBV24-1; CDR3 DNA: TGTGCCACCAGTGGCGGGAGCTATGGCTACACCTTC; CDR3 protein: CATSGGSYGYTF
D gene: TRBD1; J gene: TRBJ1-6; clone size: NA; V gene: TRBV5-1; CDR3 DNA: TGCGCCAGCAGCTTGGCAGGGGGGAATTCACCCCTCCACTTT; CDR3 protein: CASSLAGGNSPLHF
D gene: TRBD2; J gene: TRBJ2-2; clone size: NA; V gene: TRBV19; CDR3 DNA: TGTGCCAGTACGTTAGCGGGCCCCCCCAAGGAGCTGTTTTTT; CDR3 protein: CASTLAGPPKELFF
D gene: NA; J gene: TRBJ1-5; clone size: NA; V gene: TRBV6-5; CDR3 DNA: TGTGCCAGCAGTTACGACGCAGGGACTACTGGACCCCAGCATTTT; CDR3 protein: CASSYDAGTTGPQHF
D gene: TRBD1; J gene: TRBJ1-4; clone size: NA; V gene: TRBV19; CDR3 DNA: TGTGCCAGTAGTATAGGGTCCGGGACAGACTCTAATGAAAAACTGTTTTTT; CDR3 protein: CASSIGSGTDSNEKLFF
D gene: NA; J gene: TRBJ2-7; clone size: NA; V gene: TRBV2; CDR3 DNA: TGTGCCAGCACCGAGGGTCAGGAGCAGTACTTC; CDR3 protein: CASTEGQEQYF
D gene: NA; J gene: TRBJ2-1; clone size: NA; V gene: TRBV19; CDR3 DNA: TGTGCCAGTAGTCGGGGAAGCTCCTACAATGAGCAGTTCTTC; CDR3 protein: CASSRGSSYNEQFF
D gene: TRBD1; J gene: TRBJ1-5; clone size: NA; V gene: TRBV29-1; CDR3 DNA: TGCAGCGTTTACTTGGGACAGGGGACGAGCAATCAGCCCCAGCATTTT; CDR3 protein: CSVYLGQGTSNQPQHF
D gene: NA; J gene: TRBJ2-7; clone size: NA; V gene: TRBV5-4; CDR3 DNA: TGTGCCAGCAGCGTCGGGACTGGGAGCTCCTACGAGCAGTACTTC; CDR3 protein: CASSVGTGSSYEQYF
D gene: NA; J gene: TRBJ2-7; clone size: NA; V gene: TRBV19; CDR3 DNA: TGTGCCAGTAGTGTGGAACACCGGGGCGAGCAGTACTTC; CDR3 protein: CASSVEHRGEQYF
D gene: TRBD1; J gene: TRBJ2-4; clone size: NA; V gene: TRBV18; CDR3 DNA: TGTGCCTTTCCTCCCCCGACAGGGGAGGATCCCTTAGCCAAAAACATTCAGTACTTC; CDR3 protein: CAFPPPTGEDPLAKNIQYF
D gene: TRBD1; J gene: TRBJ1-1; clone size: few; V gene: TRBV7-9; CDR3 DNA: TGTGCCAGCAGGCCGACAGGGGGCACTGAAGCTTTCTTT; CDR3 protein: CASRPTGGTEAFF
D gene: TRBD2; J gene: TRBJ2-7; clone size: NA; V gene: TRBV6-6; CDR3 DNA: TGTGCCAGCGGCCGGGACTACCTCTACGAGCAGTACTTC; CDR3 protein: CASGRDYLYEQYF
D gene: TRBD1; J gene: TRBJ2-7; clone size: few; V gene: TRBV28; CDR3 DNA: TGTGCCAGCAGCAGCCCCTCCGCGGACAGGGGGCTCTACGAGCAGTACTTC; CDR3 protein: CASSSPSADRGLYEQYF
D gene: NA; J gene: TRBJ2-3; clone size: NA; V gene: TRBV5-5; CDR3 DNA: TGTGCCAGCACCTCACCCACTATGGATACGCAGTATTTT; CDR3 protein: CASTSPTMDTQYF
D gene: NA; J gene: TRBJ2-2; clone size: NA; V gene: TRBV2; CDR3 DNA: TGTGCCAGCAGTGTTGGGCCCCCGGGAACCGGGGAGCTGTTTTTT; CDR3 protein: CASSVGPPGTGELFF
D gene: NA; J gene: TRBJ2-7; clone size: few; V gene: TRBV11-2; CDR3 DNA: TGTGCCAGCAGCTTACAGGGGGGAGGTGGCCCATACGAGCAGTACTTC; CDR3 protein: CASSLQGGGGPYEQYF
D gene: NA; J gene: TRBJ1-2; clone size: NA; V gene: TRBV6-5; CDR3 DNA: TGTGCCAGCAGTTACTCGAGCAGGGGCCGTGGTGGCTACACCTTC; CDR3 protein: CASSYSSRGRGGYTF
D gene: TRBD2; J gene: TRBJ2-1; clone size: NA; V gene: TRBV3-1/TRBV3-2; CDR3 DNA: TGTGCCAGCAGCCACCCGAGCGGGGGCGGAGGCAATGAGCAGTTCTTC; CDR3 protein: CASSHPSGGGGNEQFF
D gene: NA; J gene: TRBJ2-7; clone size: NA; V gene: TRBV6-5; CDR3 DNA: TGTGCAGCAGATAAGGACAGAACCTACGAGCAGTACTTC; CDR3 protein: CAADKDRTYEQYF
D gene: NA; J gene: TRBJ1-1; clone size: NA; V gene: TRBV3-1/TRBV3-2; CDR3 DNA: TGTGCCAGCAGCCACGGGGAGAACACTGAAGCTTTCTTT; CDR3 protein: CASSHGENTEAFF
D gene: NA; J gene: TRBJ2-7; clone size: NA; V gene: TRBV5-1; CDR3 DNA: TGCGCCAGCAGCTTGGTAGGGGCGGGGTACGAGCAGTACTTC; CDR3 protein: CASSLVGAGYEQYF
D gene: TRBD2; J gene: TRBJ2-7; clone size: NA; V gene: TRBV28; CDR3 DNA: TGTGCCAGCAGCTTGGTGGGGGGGTTTACCCGCTACGAGCAGTACTTC; CDR3 protein: CASSLVGGFTRYEQYF